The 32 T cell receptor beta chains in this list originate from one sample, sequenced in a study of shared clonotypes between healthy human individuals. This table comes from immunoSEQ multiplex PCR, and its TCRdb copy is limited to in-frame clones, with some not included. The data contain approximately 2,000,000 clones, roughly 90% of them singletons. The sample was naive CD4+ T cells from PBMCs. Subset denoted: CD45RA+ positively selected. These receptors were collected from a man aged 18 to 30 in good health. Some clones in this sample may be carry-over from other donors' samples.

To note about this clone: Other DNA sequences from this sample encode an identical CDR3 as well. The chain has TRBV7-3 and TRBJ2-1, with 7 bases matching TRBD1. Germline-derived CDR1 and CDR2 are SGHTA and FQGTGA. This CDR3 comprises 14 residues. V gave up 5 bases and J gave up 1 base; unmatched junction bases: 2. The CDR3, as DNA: TGTGCCAGCAGCACGGGACAGTCCTACAATGAGCAGTTCTTC. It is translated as CASSTGQSYNEQFF.

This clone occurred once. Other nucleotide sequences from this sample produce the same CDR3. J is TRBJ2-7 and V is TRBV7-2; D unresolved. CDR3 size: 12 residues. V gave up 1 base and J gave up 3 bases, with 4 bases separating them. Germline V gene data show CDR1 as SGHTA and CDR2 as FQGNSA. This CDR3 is CASSLGVYEQYF. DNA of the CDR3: TGTGCCAGCAGCTTAGGGGTCTACGAGCAGTACTTC.

The CDR3 spells CASSTTAGGVFETQYF. The CDR3 DNA sequence: TGTGCCAGCAGCACCACAGCAGGGGGTGTATTCGAGACCCAGTACTTC. The rearrangement uses TRBV7-9 and TRBJ2-5; 7 bases line up with TRBD1. V shed 5 bases and J 5 bases; nucleotides not matched to a gene: 14. The CDR3 covers 16 residues. Germline V gene lookup returns CDR1 SEHNR and CDR2 FQNEAQ (reference sequence).

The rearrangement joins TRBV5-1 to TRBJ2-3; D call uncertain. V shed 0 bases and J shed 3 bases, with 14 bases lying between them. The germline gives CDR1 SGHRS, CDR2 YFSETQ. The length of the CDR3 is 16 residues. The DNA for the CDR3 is TGCGCCAGCAGCTTGGGAGCGTCTGTACTTACAGATACGCAGTATTTT. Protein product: CASSLGASVLTDTQYF.

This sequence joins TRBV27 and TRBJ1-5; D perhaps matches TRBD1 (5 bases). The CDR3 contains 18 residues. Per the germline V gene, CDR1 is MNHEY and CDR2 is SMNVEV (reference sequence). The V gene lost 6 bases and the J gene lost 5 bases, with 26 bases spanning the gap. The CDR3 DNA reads TGTGCCAGCAGCGCACGGGTTGGGGCAGGGCCGAGGGATCAGCCCCAGCATTTT. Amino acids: CASSARVGAGPRDQPQHF.

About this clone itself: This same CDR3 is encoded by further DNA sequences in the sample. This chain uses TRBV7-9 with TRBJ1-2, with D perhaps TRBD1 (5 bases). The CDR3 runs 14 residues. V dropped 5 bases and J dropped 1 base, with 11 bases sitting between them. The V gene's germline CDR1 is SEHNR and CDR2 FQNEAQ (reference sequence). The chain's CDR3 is CASSPRDGNYGYTF. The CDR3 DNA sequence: TGTGCCAGCAGCCCCCGGGACGGTAACTATGGCTACACCTTC. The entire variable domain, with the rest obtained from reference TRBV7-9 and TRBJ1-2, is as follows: DTGVSQNPRHKITKRGQNVTFRCDPISEHNRLYWYRQTLGQGPEFLTYFQNEAQLEKSRLLSDRFSAERPKGSFSTLEIQRTEQGDSAMYLCASSPRDGNYGYTFGSGTRLTVV.

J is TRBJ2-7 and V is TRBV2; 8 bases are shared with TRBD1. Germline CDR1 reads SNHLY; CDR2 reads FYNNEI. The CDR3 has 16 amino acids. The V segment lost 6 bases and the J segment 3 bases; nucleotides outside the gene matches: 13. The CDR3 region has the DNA TGTGCCAGCAGAGCCGGGACAGGAGTCCGAATCTACGAGCAGTACTTC. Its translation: CASRAGTGVRIYEQYF. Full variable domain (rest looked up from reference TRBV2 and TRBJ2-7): EPEVTQTPSHQVTQMGQEVILRCVPISNHLYFYWYRQILGQKVEFLVSFYNNEISEKSEIFDDQFSVERPDGSNFTLKIRSTKLEDSAMYFCASRAGTGVRIYEQYFGPGTRLTVT.

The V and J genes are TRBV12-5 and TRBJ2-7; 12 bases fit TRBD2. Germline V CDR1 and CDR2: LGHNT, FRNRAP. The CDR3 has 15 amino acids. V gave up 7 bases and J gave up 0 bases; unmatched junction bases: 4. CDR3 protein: CASVSGLAGSYEQYF. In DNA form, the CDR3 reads TGTGCTAGTGTTTCGGGACTAGCGGGCTCCTACGAGCAGTACTTC.

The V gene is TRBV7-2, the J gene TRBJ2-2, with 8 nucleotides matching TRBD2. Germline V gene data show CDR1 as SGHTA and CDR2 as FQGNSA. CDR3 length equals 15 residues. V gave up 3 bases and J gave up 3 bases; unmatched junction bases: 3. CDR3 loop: CASSLKAGDTGELFF. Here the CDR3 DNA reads TGTGCCAGCAGCTTGAAAGCGGGAGACACCGGGGAGCTGTTTTTT.

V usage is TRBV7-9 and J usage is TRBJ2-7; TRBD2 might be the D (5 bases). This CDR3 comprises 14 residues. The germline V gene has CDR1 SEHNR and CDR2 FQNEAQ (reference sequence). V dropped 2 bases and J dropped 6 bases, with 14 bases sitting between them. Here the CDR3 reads CASSLIGGRGEQYF. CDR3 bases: TGTGCCAGCAGCTTAATAGGCGGGCGTGGCGAGCAGTACTTC.

The CDR3 nucleotides read TGTGCCAGCAGCCATAGTACGGGAGTAGGAGGTGGGGCCAACGTCCTGACTTTC. Translation: CASSHSTGVGGGANVLTF. V gene TRBV4-2 combines with J gene TRBJ2-6, with D tentatively TRBD2 (6 bases). Trimming shortened V by 3 bases and J by 3 bases, and 18 bases separated the two germline ends. The CDR3 has 18 residues. Looked up from germline, CDR1 is LGHNA and CDR2 is YNFKEQ.

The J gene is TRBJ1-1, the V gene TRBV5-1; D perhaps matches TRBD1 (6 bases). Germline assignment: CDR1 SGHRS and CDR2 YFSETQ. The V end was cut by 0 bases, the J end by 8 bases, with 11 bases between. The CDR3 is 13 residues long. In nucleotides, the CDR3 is TGCGCCAGCAGCTTGGGCTCCCAGGGGGAAGCTTTCTTT. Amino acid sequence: CASSLGSQGEAFF.

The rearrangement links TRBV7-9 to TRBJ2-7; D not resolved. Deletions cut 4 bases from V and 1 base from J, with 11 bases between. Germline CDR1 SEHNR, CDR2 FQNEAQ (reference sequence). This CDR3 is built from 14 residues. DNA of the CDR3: TGTGCCAGCAGCTCCCTCGGGCTATCCTACGAGCAGTACTTC. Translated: CASSSLGLSYEQYF.

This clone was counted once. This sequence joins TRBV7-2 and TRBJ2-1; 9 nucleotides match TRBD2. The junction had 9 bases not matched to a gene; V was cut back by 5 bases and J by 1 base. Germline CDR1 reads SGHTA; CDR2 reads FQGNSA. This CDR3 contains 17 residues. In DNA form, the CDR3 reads TGTGCCAGCAGCCCCGGTAGCGGGAGTGGTTCCTACAATGAGCAGTTCTTC. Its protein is CASSPGSGSGSYNEQFF.

The CDR3 nucleotides read TGTGCCAGCAGCGTTGCGGGTTTAGGCTACGAGCAGTACTTC. Its protein is CASSVAGLGYEQYF. The chain carries TRBV7-6 and TRBJ2-7, with D maybe TRBD2 (5 bases). CDR3 length: 14 residues. Germline CDR1 and CDR2: SGHVS and FNYEAQ. The V end was cut by 5 bases, the J end by 3 bases, with 14 bases between.

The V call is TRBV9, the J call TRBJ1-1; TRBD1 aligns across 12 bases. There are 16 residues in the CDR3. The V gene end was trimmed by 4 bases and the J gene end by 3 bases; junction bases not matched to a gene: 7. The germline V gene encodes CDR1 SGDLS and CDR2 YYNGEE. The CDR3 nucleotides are TGTGCCAGCAGCCAACGGGGGACAGGGGGCTACACTGAAGCTTTCTTT. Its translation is CASSQRGTGGYTEAFF.

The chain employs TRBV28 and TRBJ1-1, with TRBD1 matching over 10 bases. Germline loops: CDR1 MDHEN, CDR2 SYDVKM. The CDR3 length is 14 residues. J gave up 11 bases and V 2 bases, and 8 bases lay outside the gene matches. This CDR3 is CASSLIGQGGRAFF. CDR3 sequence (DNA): TGTGCCAGCAGTTTAATCGGACAGGGGGGACGGGCTTTCTTT.

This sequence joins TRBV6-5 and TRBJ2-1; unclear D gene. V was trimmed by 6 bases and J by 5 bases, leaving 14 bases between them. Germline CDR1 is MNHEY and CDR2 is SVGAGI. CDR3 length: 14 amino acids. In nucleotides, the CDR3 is TGTGCCAGCAGAACGGACCTAGGACACAATGAGCAGTTCTTC. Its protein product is CASRTDLGHNEQFF.

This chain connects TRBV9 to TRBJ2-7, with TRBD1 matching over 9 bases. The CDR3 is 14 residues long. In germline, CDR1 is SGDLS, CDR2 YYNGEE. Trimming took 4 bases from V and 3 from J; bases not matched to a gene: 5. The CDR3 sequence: CASSPDRGDYEQYF. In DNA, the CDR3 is TGTGCCAGCAGCCCCGACAGGGGGGACTACGAGCAGTACTTC.

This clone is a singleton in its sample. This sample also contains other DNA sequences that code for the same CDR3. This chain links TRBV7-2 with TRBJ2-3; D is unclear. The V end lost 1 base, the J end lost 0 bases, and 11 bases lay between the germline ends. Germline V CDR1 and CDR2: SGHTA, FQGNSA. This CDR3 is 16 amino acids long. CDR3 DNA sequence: TGTGCCAGCAGCTTAGGTGGCATACCTAGCACAGATACGCAGTATTTT. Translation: CASSLGGIPSTDTQYF.

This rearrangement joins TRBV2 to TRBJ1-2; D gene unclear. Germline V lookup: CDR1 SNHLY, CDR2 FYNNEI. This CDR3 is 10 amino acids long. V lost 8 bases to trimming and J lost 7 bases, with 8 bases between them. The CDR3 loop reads CASGEVGYTF. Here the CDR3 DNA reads TGTGCCAGCGGGGAGGTTGGCTACACCTTC.

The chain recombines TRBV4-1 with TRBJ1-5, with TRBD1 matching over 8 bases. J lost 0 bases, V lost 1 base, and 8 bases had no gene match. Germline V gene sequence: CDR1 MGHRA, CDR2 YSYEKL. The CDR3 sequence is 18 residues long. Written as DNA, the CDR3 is TGCGCCAGCAGCCAAGGGACAGGGTGGGCCCATAGCAATCAGCCCCAGCATTTT. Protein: CASSQGTGWAHSNQPQHF.

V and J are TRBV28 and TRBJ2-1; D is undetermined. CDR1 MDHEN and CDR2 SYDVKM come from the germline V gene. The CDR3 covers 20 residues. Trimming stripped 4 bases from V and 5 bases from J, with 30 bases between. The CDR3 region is CASSSLSIIPGPTFDNEQFF. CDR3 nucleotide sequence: TGTGCCAGCAGTTCACTATCCATAATACCCGGCCCGACTTTCGACAATGAGCAGTTCTTC.

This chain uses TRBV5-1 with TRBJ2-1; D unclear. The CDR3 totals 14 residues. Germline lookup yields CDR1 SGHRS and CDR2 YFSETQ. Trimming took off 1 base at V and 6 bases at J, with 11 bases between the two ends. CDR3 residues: CASSLFRRGNEQFF. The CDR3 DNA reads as TGCGCCAGCAGCTTGTTCCGGAGAGGCAATGAGCAGTTCTTC.

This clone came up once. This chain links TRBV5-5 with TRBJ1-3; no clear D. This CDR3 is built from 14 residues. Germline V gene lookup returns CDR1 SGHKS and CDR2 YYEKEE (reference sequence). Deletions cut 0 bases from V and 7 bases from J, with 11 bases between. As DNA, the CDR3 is TGTGCCAGCAGCTTGGTACTAAAGGTTAACACCATATATTTT. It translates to CASSLVLKVNTIYF.

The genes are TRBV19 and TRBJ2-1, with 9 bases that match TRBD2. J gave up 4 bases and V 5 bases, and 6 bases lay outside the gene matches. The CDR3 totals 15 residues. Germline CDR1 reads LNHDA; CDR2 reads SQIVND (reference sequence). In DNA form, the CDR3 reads TGTGCCAGTAGTGGCAGCGGGAGGTGGTACAATGAGCAGTTCTTC. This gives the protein CASSGSGRWYNEQFF.

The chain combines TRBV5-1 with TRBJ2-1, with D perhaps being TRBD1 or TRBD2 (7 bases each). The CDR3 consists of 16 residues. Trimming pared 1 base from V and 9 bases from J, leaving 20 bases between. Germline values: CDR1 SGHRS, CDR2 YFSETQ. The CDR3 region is CASSLNSQGGQVEQFF. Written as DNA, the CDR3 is TGCGCCAGCAGCTTGAACTCCCAGGGGGGGCAAGTTGAGCAGTTCTTC.

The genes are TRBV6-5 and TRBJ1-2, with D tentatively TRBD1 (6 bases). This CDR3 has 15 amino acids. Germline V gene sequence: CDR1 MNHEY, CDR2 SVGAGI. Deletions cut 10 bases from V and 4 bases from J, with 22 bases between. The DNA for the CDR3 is TGTGCCACCAACGACGTAATAACAGGGCCCTATGGCTACACCTTC. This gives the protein CATNDVITGPYGYTF.

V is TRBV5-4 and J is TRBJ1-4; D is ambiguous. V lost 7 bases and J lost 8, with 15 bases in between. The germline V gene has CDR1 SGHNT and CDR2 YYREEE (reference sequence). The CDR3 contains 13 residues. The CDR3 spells CASGAGDREKLFF. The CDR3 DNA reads TGTGCCAGCGGCGCCGGGGATCGAGAAAAACTGTTTTTT.

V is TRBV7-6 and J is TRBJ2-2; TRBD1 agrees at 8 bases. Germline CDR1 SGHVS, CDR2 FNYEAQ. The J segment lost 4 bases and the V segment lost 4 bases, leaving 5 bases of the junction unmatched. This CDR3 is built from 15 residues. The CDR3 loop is CASSSGTGSTGELFF. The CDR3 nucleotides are TGTGCCAGCAGCTCCGGGACAGGCAGCACCGGGGAGCTGTTTTTT.

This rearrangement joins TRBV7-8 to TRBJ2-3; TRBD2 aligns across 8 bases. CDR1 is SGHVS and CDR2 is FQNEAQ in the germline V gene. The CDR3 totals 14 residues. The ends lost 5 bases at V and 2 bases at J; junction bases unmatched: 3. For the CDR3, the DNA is TGTGCCAGCAGCCATAGCGGGGACACAGATACGCAGTATTTT. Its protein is CASSHSGDTDTQYF.

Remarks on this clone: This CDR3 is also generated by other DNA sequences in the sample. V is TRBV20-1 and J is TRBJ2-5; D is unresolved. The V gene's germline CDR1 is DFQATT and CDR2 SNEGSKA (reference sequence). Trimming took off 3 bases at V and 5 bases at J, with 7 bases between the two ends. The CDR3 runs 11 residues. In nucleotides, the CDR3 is TGCAGTGCTAGTGGTCGGGAGACCCAGTACTTC. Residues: CSASGRETQYF.